This T cell receptor (beta chain) was identified during a study of CD8 T cells in ankylosing spondylitis. Per the germline V gene, CDR1 is MGHRA and CDR2 is YSYEKL. The CDR3 is made up of 17 amino acids. V lost 1 base to trimming and J lost 6 bases; unmatched junction nucleotides: 10. TCRdb re-analysed the 5' RACE reads in MiXCR, keeping a single row per CDR3 protein. The profile covers a few hundred thousand distinct CDR3 sequences, with roughly 12% appearing a single time and roughly 9.2% taken by the ten largest. The sample taken for sequencing was blood, either unsorted or a sorted T cell fraction (not recorded which). This TCR derives from a female donor with ankylosing spondylitis or in good health (not recorded which). The chain employs TRBV4-1 and TRBJ1-5; 9 bases align to TRBD1. This chain's CDR3 is CASSQGPGTGSGQPQHF. CDR3 coding DNA: TGCGCCAGCAGCCAAGGACCCGGGACAGGGTCGGGTCAGCCCCAGCATTTT.